Following are 31 T cell receptor beta chains from one sample sequenced in a study of PD-1 blockade in mismatch repair-deficient tumors. Profiling relied on immunoSEQ multiplex PCR, and the TCRdb table lists in-frame clones only, not all of them. This repertoire shows about 14,000 clones, 80% to 90% found once; its top ten account for under 2%. The sequencing here drew on PBMCs, taken around 15 weeks after starting pembrolizumab. The receptor source for this set is an adult with mismatch repair-deficient cancer.

CDR3 in DNA: TGTGCCAGCAGCGGCCGACAGGGAAGTACAACTGAAGCTTTCTTT. Its translation is CASSGRQGSTTEAFF. The rearrangement joins TRBV11-3 to TRBJ1-1; TRBD1 matches at 7 bases. Looked up from germline, CDR1 is SGHNT and CDR2 is YENEEA. This CDR3 is 15 amino acids long. V dropped 5 bases and J dropped 5; count of bases not matched to a gene: 11.

The chain links TRBV6-1 to TRBJ2-7, with D maybe TRBD1 (6 bases). CDR3 length: 13 amino acids. Germline V gene sequence: CDR1 MNHNS, CDR2 SASEGT. V gave up 6 bases and J gave up 3 bases, with 12 bases separating them. The CDR3 DNA follows: TGTGCCAGCAGGGGGGCAGGTCTCTACGAGCAGTACTTC. It encodes CASRGAGLYEQYF.

The chain joins TRBV30 to TRBJ2-1; 8 nucleotides match TRBD2. With 0 bases clipped from V and 4 bases from J, the junction kept 5 bases outside the gene matches. The CDR3 sequence is 15 residues long. CDR1 is GTSNPN and CDR2 is SVGIG in the germline V gene (reference sequence). CDR3 coding DNA: TGTGCCTGGAGTGTGCCCCAGCGGGAGTACAATGAGCAGTTCTTC. Its translation is CAWSVPQREYNEQFF.

V is TRBV28 and J is TRBJ2-2; 14 nucleotides line up with TRBD2. The junction had 7 bases not matched to a gene; V was cut back by 5 bases and J by 5 bases. The CDR3 sequence is 17 residues long. Per the germline V gene, CDR1 is MDHEN and CDR2 is SYDVKM. For the CDR3, the DNA is TGTGCCAGCAGTCCGCTAGGACTAGCGGGAGGAACCGGGGAGCTGTTTTTT. Its protein product is CASSPLGLAGGTGELFF.

The rearrangement uses TRBV5-1 and TRBJ2-7, with 11 bases that match TRBD1. The ends lost 0 bases at V and 3 bases at J; junction bases unmatched: 2. This CDR3 is 15 amino acids long. Germline V lookup: CDR1 SGHRS, CDR2 YFSETQ. This CDR3 reads CASSLAGTGGYEQYF. CDR3 DNA: TGCGCCAGCAGCTTGGCCGGGACAGGGGGCTACGAGCAGTACTTC.

The chain joins TRBV28 to TRBJ2-3; D is undetermined. The germline V gene encodes CDR1 MDHEN and CDR2 SYDVKM. CDR3 size: 16 residues. The V end was cut by 5 bases, the J end by 4 bases, with 19 bases between. The CDR3 region is CASSPQIAPRPDTQYF. Written as DNA, the CDR3 is TGTGCCAGCAGTCCCCAGATAGCCCCGCGACCAGATACGCAGTATTTT.

The chain is built from TRBV30 and TRBJ2-7; 7 bases agree with TRBD1. The CDR3 is 12 residues long. From germline, CDR1 is GTSNPN and CDR2 SVGIG (reference sequence). Unmatched junction bases numbered 7, after V lost 8 bases and J lost 3 bases. The DNA of the CDR3 is TGTGCCCGGGACAGTAGAGGCTACGAGCAGTACTTC. Encoded protein: CARDSRGYEQYF.

The V gene is TRBV4-1, the J gene TRBJ2-2; a possible D gene is TRBD1 (5 bases). Germline V gene data show CDR1 as MGHRA and CDR2 as YSYEKL. The V end was cut by 1 base, the J end by 5 bases, with 8 bases between. The CDR3 sequence is 14 residues long. CDR3 protein: CASSQGKGTGELFF. DNA of the CDR3: TGCGCCAGCAGCCAAGGGAAGGGGACCGGGGAGCTGTTTTTT.

The chain links TRBV27 to TRBJ2-3; possible D gene TRBD2, 5 bases. The CDR3 contains 17 residues. Deletions cut 4 bases from V and 5 bases from J, with 22 bases between. Germline loops: CDR1 MNHEY, CDR2 SMNVEV (reference sequence). CDR3 bases: TGTGCCAGCAGTTCCCGCATGGAGGTCCGACGGGGAGATACGCAGTATTTT. This sequence encodes CASSSRMEVRRGDTQYF.

CDR3 DNA sequence: TGTGCCAGCAGCACGACAGATTTAAGGGCCTGGGAAAAACTGTTTTTT. Amino acid sequence: CASSTTDLRAWEKLFF. The J gene is TRBJ1-4, the V gene TRBV7-2; D perhaps matches TRBD1 (5 bases). Germline assignment: CDR1 SGHTA and CDR2 FQGNSA. Between the trimmed V and J ends, which lost 5 bases and 8 bases, there was a span of 21 bases. The CDR3 covers 16 residues. The full variable domain, in which reference TRBV7-2 and TRBJ1-4 provide the parts outside the CDR3, is GAGVSQSPSNKVTEKGKDVELRCDPISGHTALYWYRQSLGQGLEFLIYFQGNSAPDKSGLPSDRFSAERTGGSVSTLTIQRTQQEDSAVYLCASSTTDLRAWEKLFFGSGTQLSVL.

The V gene is TRBV7-2, the J gene TRBJ2-1, with D possibly matching TRBD2 (6 bases). Germline V gives CDR1 SGHTA, CDR2 FQGNSA. The CDR3 contains 15 residues. The V gene lost 5 bases and the J gene lost 1 base, with 12 bases spanning the gap. CDR3: CASSPAGRSYNEQFF. The CDR3 nucleotides are TGTGCCAGCAGCCCTGCGGGGAGGTCCTACAATGAGCAGTTCTTC.

The genes are TRBV7-9 and TRBJ2-3; TRBD2 matches 11 bases. Losses at the gene ends were 2 bases for V and 7 bases for J; bases not matched to a gene: 11. There are 17 residues in the CDR3. Germline lookup yields CDR1 SEHNR and CDR2 FQNEAQ (reference sequence). The CDR3 reads CASSLNTWSSGRHTQYF. The CDR3 DNA follows: TGTGCCAGCAGCTTAAATACTTGGTCTAGCGGGAGGCATACGCAGTATTTT.

The V call is TRBV11-2, the J call TRBJ2-1; 9 positions agree with TRBD1. V lost 6 bases to trimming and J lost 7 bases; unmatched junction nucleotides: 7. The CDR3 is 14 amino acids. Germline assignment: CDR1 SGHAT and CDR2 FQNNGV. The CDR3 reads CASSSYRGRNEQFF. The CDR3 region has the DNA TGTGCCAGCAGTTCATACAGGGGGCGGAATGAGCAGTTCTTC.

The V call is TRBV19, the J call TRBJ1-2; the D gene is possibly TRBD1 (5 bases). The CDR3 totals 14 residues. The germline V and J ends were trimmed by 4 bases and 5 bases, with 14 bases remaining between them. CDR1 is LNHDA, CDR2 SQIVND, per germline (reference sequence). CDR3 loop: CASSNRQIGYGYTF. The CDR3 DNA is TGTGCCAGTAGTAACCGACAGATTGGGTATGGCTACACCTTC.

The chain links TRBV19 to TRBJ2-5; TRBD2 matches at 15 bases. CDR3 length: 16 residues. J was trimmed by 8 bases and V by 0 bases; bases with no gene match: 4. Germline loops: CDR1 LNHDA, CDR2 SQIVND (reference sequence). Written as DNA, the CDR3 is TGTGCCAGTAGTATAGAGCCGGGACTAGCGGGAGGAACCCAGTACTTC. Translating gives CASSIEPGLAGGTQYF.

This clone was recorded a few times. This rearrangement joins TRBV6-5 to TRBJ2-7; 7 nucleotides match TRBD2. The CDR3 contains 14 residues. CDR1 and CDR2 (germline): MNHEY, SVGAGI. V lost 2 bases and J lost 4; bases outside the gene matches: 5. The DNA for the CDR3 is TGTGCCAGCAGTTACGCGGGAGTGGGGTACGAGCAGTACTTC. Translating it yields CASSYAGVGYEQYF.

The rearrangement uses TRBV2 and TRBJ2-1; 7 nucleotides line up with TRBD2. The length of the CDR3 is 17 residues. V shed 3 bases and J 2 bases; nucleotides not matched to a gene: 10. CDR1 and CDR2 from the germline V gene are SNHLY and FYNNEI. CDR3 in amino acids: CASSDPASGLTYNEQFF. The CDR3 DNA reads as TGTGCCAGCAGTGATCCAGCTAGCGGACTAACCTACAATGAGCAGTTCTTC.

The chain uses TRBV23-1 and TRBJ2-5; D gene unclear. TRBV23-1 is marked as an open reading frame, function uncertain. The V end lost 0 bases, the J end lost 4 bases, and 3 bases lay between the germline ends. The CDR3 extends over 12 amino acids. CDR3 in amino acids: CASSQSRETQYF. CDR3 DNA sequence: TGCGCCAGCAGTCAATCGAGAGAGACCCAGTACTTC.

The V and J genes are TRBV11-2 and TRBJ1-2; the match to TRBD1 covers 10 bases. Trimming took 4 bases from V and 0 from J; bases not matched to a gene: 2. This CDR3 is built from 15 residues. From germline, CDR1 is SGHAT and CDR2 FQNNGV. The CDR3 spells CASSSDRGPNYGYTF. The CDR3 DNA reads TGTGCCAGCAGCTCAGACAGGGGGCCTAACTATGGCTACACCTTC.

The genes are TRBV6-6 and TRBJ2-1; D remains unclear. Trimming removed 6 bases at V and 2 bases at J, with 11 bases between. The CDR3 has 14 amino acids. Germline CDR1 is MNHNY and CDR2 is SVGAGI (reference sequence). The CDR3 loop reads CASSTLGTYNEQFF. For the CDR3, the DNA is TGTGCCAGCAGCACCCTAGGAACCTACAATGAGCAGTTCTTC.

The chain joins TRBV27 to TRBJ2-7; no clear D gene. Germline V CDR1 and CDR2: MNHEY, SMNVEV (reference sequence). This CDR3 has 14 residues. Deletions cut 5 bases from V and 5 bases from J, with 16 bases between. CDR3 DNA sequence: TGTGCCAGCAGTCTAAATCCCTTTAGCCACGAGCAGTACTTC. This codes for CASSLNPFSHEQYF.

There are a few counts of this clone. The CDR3 is CASSEQGENQPQHF. CDR3 sequence (DNA): TGTGCCAGCTCGGAACAGGGGGAAAACCAGCCCCAGCATTTT. The chain links TRBV28 to TRBJ1-5; 8 nucleotides match TRBD1. Germline CDR1 reads MDHEN; CDR2 reads SYDVKM. This CDR3 has 14 amino acids. The J segment lost 7 bases and the V segment lost 8 bases, leaving 10 bases of the junction unmatched. Variable domain in full (rest from reference TRBV28 and TRBJ1-5): DVKVTQSSRYLVKRTGEKVFLECVQDMDHENMFWYRQDPGLGLRLIYFSYDVKMKEKGDIPEGYSVSREKKERFSLILESASTNQTSMYLCASSEQGENQPQHFGDGTRLSIL.

The chain has TRBV11-3 and TRBJ2-2, with TRBD1 matching 7 bases. Germline V CDR1 and CDR2: SGHNT, YENEEA. Trimming at V came to 1 base and at J to 0 bases, leaving 2 bases not matched to a gene. The CDR3 contains 16 residues. The CDR3 sequence: CASSLVGQTNTGELFF. The CDR3 DNA reads as TGTGCCAGCAGCTTAGTGGGACAGACGAACACCGGGGAGCTGTTTTTT.

The J gene is TRBJ1-5, the V gene TRBV28; D is ambiguous. CDR1 and CDR2 from the germline V gene are MDHEN and SYDVKM. There are 12 residues in the CDR3. V was clipped by 5 bases and J by 5 bases, with 7 bases between them. CDR3 DNA: TGTGCCAGCAGTGACAATTATCAGCCCCAGCATTTT. Protein sequence: CASSDNYQPQHF.

V usage is TRBV28 and J usage is TRBJ1-2, with 10 nucleotides matching TRBD1. The CDR3 runs to 15 residues. Losses at the gene ends were 3 bases for V and 6 bases for J; bases not matched to a gene: 7. CDR1 MDHEN and CDR2 SYDVKM come from the germline V gene. CDR3 DNA: TGTGCCAGCAGTTTCCTGGACAGGGGGGTGAATGGCTACACCTTC. Protein sequence: CASSFLDRGVNGYTF.

This chain joins TRBV5-1 and TRBJ1-4; TRBD1 might be the D (6 bases). In germline, CDR1 is SGHRS, CDR2 YFSETQ. With 4 bases removed from V and 0 bases from J, the gap between germline ends came to 16 bases. The CDR3 consists of 17 residues. CDR3 residues: CASSITDRITTNEKLFF. CDR3 nucleotides: TGCGCCAGCAGCATAACCGACAGGATCACAACTAATGAAAAACTGTTTTTT.

The rearrangement links TRBV18 to TRBJ2-1, with TRBD2 matching 9 bases. V lost 3 bases to trimming and J lost 0 bases; unmatched junction nucleotides: 3. There are 16 residues in the CDR3. In germline, CDR1 is KGHSH, CDR2 LQKENI. The chain's CDR3 is CASSPAAGGSYNEQFF. In nucleotides, the CDR3 is TGTGCCAGCTCACCGGCAGCGGGAGGCTCCTACAATGAGCAGTTCTTC.

This chain uses TRBV11-3 with TRBJ2-1; 12 bases line up with TRBD2. Germline CDR1 SGHNT, CDR2 YENEEA. The CDR3 is made up of 17 amino acids. The junction had 5 bases not matched to a gene; V was cut back by 1 base and J by 4 bases. The CDR3 sequence is CASSLGATSGSYNEQFF. The CDR3 DNA is TGTGCCAGCAGCTTAGGTGCGACTAGCGGGAGTTACAATGAGCAGTTCTTC.

The rearrangement uses TRBV11-2 and TRBJ1-1, with TRBD1 matching over 7 bases. The CDR3 has 18 amino acids. Germline CDR1 reads SGHAT; CDR2 reads FQNNGV. The J segment lost 4 bases and the V segment lost 3 bases, leaving 17 bases of the junction unmatched. The CDR3 sequence is CASSFLQGSDRRTTEAFF. The DNA of the CDR3 is TGTGCCAGCAGCTTTTTACAGGGGTCGGACCGTAGGACCACTGAAGCTTTCTTT.

The chain joins TRBV28 to TRBJ1-2, with 7 bases lining up with TRBD1. This CDR3 is built from 12 residues. Germline loops: CDR1 MDHEN, CDR2 SYDVKM. V shed 3 bases, J shed 5 bases, and the junction held 0 bases outside the gene matches. The CDR3 DNA is TGTGCCAGCAGTTTGACAGGGTATGGCTACACCTTC. Amino acid sequence: CASSLTGYGYTF.

The chain recombines TRBV7-7 with TRBJ2-7; no clear D gene. Germline V CDR1 and CDR2: SSHAT, FNYEAQ (reference sequence). The CDR3 contains 14 residues. V lost 0 bases, J lost 0 bases, and 6 bases lay in between. The CDR3 bases are TGTGCCAGCAGCTTAGCCGCAGGCTCCTACGAGCAGTACTTC. Its translation is CASSLAAGSYEQYF.